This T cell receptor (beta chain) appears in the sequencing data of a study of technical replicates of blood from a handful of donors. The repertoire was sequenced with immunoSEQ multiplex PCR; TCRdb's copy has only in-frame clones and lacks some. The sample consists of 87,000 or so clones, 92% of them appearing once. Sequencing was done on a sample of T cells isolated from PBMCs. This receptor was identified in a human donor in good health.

This CDR3 is CASSKGGGGWNNEQFF. Here the CDR3 DNA reads TGCGCCAGCAGCAAAGGGGGCGGGGGTTGGAACAATGAGCAGTTCTTC. V and J are TRBV4-1 and TRBJ2-1; D may match TRBD1 or TRBD2 (7 bases each). The CDR3 is 16 residues long. Germline CDR1 is MGHRA and CDR2 is YSYEKL. The V end was cut by 5 bases, the J end by 5 bases, with 19 bases between.